This entry lists 15 T cell receptor beta chains sequenced from one sample in a study of blood T cell repertoires in COVID-19. Using immunoSEQ multiplex PCR, the repertoire was profiled, and TCRdb retains in-frame clones only, with some absent. The table shows over 200,000 clones, with 88% occurring only once. The sample comprised PBMCs or T cells enriched from blood (not recorded which). The source of these receptors is a woman aged 35 to 49 with acute COVID-19.

V usage is TRBV5-4 and J usage is TRBJ2-5, with D tentatively TRBD2 (6 bases). CDR1 is SGHNT and CDR2 is YYREEE in the germline V gene (reference sequence). This CDR3 comprises 16 residues. V gave up 0 bases and J gave up 1 base, with 13 bases separating them. CDR3 amino acids: CASSLGLGGTQETQYF. The CDR3, as DNA: TGTGCCAGCAGCTTGGGTCTCGGCGGGACCCAAGAGACCCAGTACTTC.

The V gene is TRBV10-3, the J gene TRBJ2-2; 8 bases are a match to TRBD2. The V segment lost 6 bases and the J segment 0 bases; nucleotides outside the gene matches: 9. Germline V lookup: CDR1 ENHRY, CDR2 SYGVKD. The CDR3 is 17 residues long. CDR3 DNA: TGTGCCATCAGAGACGGGCTAGCGGGCCCGAACACCGGGGAGCTGTTTTTT. Protein sequence: CAIRDGLAGPNTGELFF.

This chain links TRBV5-1 with TRBJ2-2; 11 bases are shared with TRBD2. Germline CDR1 and CDR2: SGHRS and YFSETQ. V was clipped by 4 bases and J by 5 bases; unmatched bases: 10. There are 17 residues in the CDR3. The DNA for the CDR3 is TGCGCCAGCAGCCTACTCGGACTAGCGGGCAAGACCGGGGAGCTGTTTTTT. Translation gives CASSLLGLAGKTGELFF.

The chain employs TRBV24-1 and TRBJ1-5; TRBD1 matches 9 bases. CDR1 is KGHDR and CDR2 is SFDVKD in the germline V gene. The CDR3 is 15 amino acids. V lost 10 bases, J lost 5 bases, and 11 bases stayed unmatched. The CDR3 protein is CATQKPGQGYQPQHF. The CDR3 nucleotides are TGTGCCACTCAAAAACCGGGACAGGGCTATCAGCCCCAGCATTTT.

The rearrangement uses TRBV21-1 and TRBJ2-7; the D call TRBD1 from the table was never checked on the DNA. TRBV21-1 is termed a pseudogene. CDR3 length equals 17 residues. The CDR3 reads CASSNRTGQLFSYEQYV. CDR3 DNA: TGTGCCAGCAGCAATCGGACGGGACAGTTATTTTCCTACGAGCAGTACGTC.

The chain combines TRBV5-1 with TRBJ1-3; D gene uncertain. The CDR3 is 14 amino acids. V was shortened by 3 bases and J by 0 bases, with 7 bases between the two germline ends. Germline lookup yields CDR1 SGHRS and CDR2 YFSETQ. CDR3 in DNA: TGCGCCAGCAGCTCAGTTAACTCTGGAAACACCATATATTTT. As protein: CASSSVNSGNTIYF. Together with reference TRBV5-1 and TRBJ1-3, the CDR3 gives the full variable domain: KAGVTQTPRYLIKTRGQQVTLSCSPISGHRSVSWYQQTPGQGLQFLFEYFSETQRNKGNFPGRFSGRQFSNSRSEMNVSTLELGDSALYLCASSSVNSGNTIYFGEGSWLTVV.

V is TRBV4-3 and J is TRBJ1-2; tentative D call: TRBD1 (6 bases). The V gene's germline CDR1 is LGHNA and CDR2 YSLEER. There are 15 residues in the CDR3. V was clipped by 0 bases and J by 4 bases, with 12 bases between them. The CDR3 here is CASSQDVRGGYGYTF. In nucleotides, the CDR3 is TGCGCCAGCAGCCAAGATGTCAGGGGCGGCTATGGCTACACCTTC.

This chain joins TRBV6-1 and TRBJ2-5; D is unresolved. Trimming took off 1 base at V and 6 bases at J, with 12 bases between the two ends. The CDR3 has 14 amino acids. Germline CDR1 reads MNHNS; CDR2 reads SASEGT. CDR3 sequence reads: CASSEETSRKTQYF. The CDR3 DNA follows: TGTGCCAGCAGTGAAGAAACATCACGAAAGACCCAGTACTTC.

This clone is a singleton in its sample. The V and J genes are TRBV6-5 and TRBJ1-4; 7 bases align to TRBD1. The length of the CDR3 is 15 residues. The V gene end was trimmed by 8 bases and the J gene end by 3 bases; junction bases not matched to a gene: 9. Germline CDR1 is MNHEY and CDR2 is SVGAGI. Here the CDR3 DNA reads TGTGCCAGCCTTAGGGGGACAGTGGCTAATGAAAAACTGTTTTTT. It encodes CASLRGTVANEKLFF.

The rearrangement links TRBV11-2 to TRBJ1-2; D not certain. The V and J ends lost 4 bases and 0 bases respectively, with 12 bases between them. The CDR3 sequence is 15 residues long. The germline V gene encodes CDR1 SGHAT and CDR2 FQNNGV. The CDR3 nucleotides read TGTGCCAGCAGCTATACTTCGAGGTCTAACTATGGCTACACCTTC. Translation gives CASSYTSRSNYGYTF.

This clone appeared a single time. The chain combines TRBV10-1 with TRBJ2-5; possible D gene TRBD2, 7 bases. Per the germline V gene, CDR1 is WNHNN and CDR2 is SYGVQD (reference sequence). The V and J ends lost 0 bases and 5 bases respectively, with 28 bases between them. The CDR3 totals 20 residues. The DNA for the CDR3 is TGCGCCAGCAGTGAGTCGTCGGTTGAGGTTGTTGAGGGGGAGGGGGAGACCCAGTACTTC. The encoded protein is CASSESSVEVVEGEGETQYF.

The rearrangement uses TRBV13 and TRBJ1-6, with 9 bases matching TRBD1. Germline loops: CDR1 PRHDT, CDR2 FYEKMQ (reference sequence). This CDR3 is 13 amino acids long. After removal of 9 bases from V and 6 bases from J, the junction contained 3 bases not matched to a gene. In DNA form, the CDR3 reads TGTGCCAGTGGACAGGGGCGTAATTCACCCCTCCACTTT. Translating it yields CASGQGRNSPLHF.

This chain joins TRBV19 and TRBJ2-3; 9 nucleotides align to TRBD2. CDR3 length equals 18 residues. The V segment lost 5 bases and the J segment 1 base; nucleotides outside the gene matches: 13. CDR1 and CDR2 from the germline V gene are LNHDA and SQIVND (reference sequence). As DNA, the CDR3 is TGTGCCAGTAGTTCCCGTGATAGCGGGGGCCCCGGCACAGATACGCAGTATTTT. As protein: CASSSRDSGGPGTDTQYF.

The rearrangement joins TRBV29-1 to TRBJ2-3; D possibly corresponds to TRBD2 (5 bases). Trimming cost V 4 bases and J 1 base, with 12 bases left between them. Germline CDR1 reads SQVTM; CDR2 reads ANQGSEA. The CDR3 has 14 residues. For the CDR3, the DNA is TGCAGCGTTGGTGGAGGTGAGGGCACAGATACGCAGTATTTT. Translated, it gives CSVGGGEGTDTQYF.

V usage is TRBV19 and J usage is TRBJ2-2, with D perhaps matching TRBD1 (6 bases). The germline V gene encodes CDR1 LNHDA and CDR2 SQIVND (reference sequence). Trimming removed 7 bases from V and 0 bases from J, with 12 bases in between. The CDR3 is made up of 15 amino acids. The CDR3 region is CASIQTGPNTGELFF. DNA of the CDR3: TGTGCCAGTATTCAAACAGGGCCGAACACCGGGGAGCTGTTTTTT.